This T cell receptor (beta chain) was observed in a study of CD8 T cells in Susac syndrome. It was with random hexamers that 0.5 to 1 ug RNA was reverse transcribed. Amplification of TCR beta CDR3 by immunoSEQ multiplex PCR spanned 54 Vbeta and 13 Jbeta. TCRdb reanalysed the immunoSEQ multiplex PCR reads using MiXCR and keeps one entry per CDR3 protein. The table includes over 95,000 distinct CDR3 sequences, 80% to 95% detected once. The germline V gene has CDR1 SEHNR and CDR2 FQNEAQ (reference sequence). The CDR3 runs 14 residues. V lost 6 bases, J lost 9 bases, and 18 bases lay in between. This TCR came from a human donor in good health. Source material: CD8+ T cells from PBMCs. This chain connects TRBV7-9 to TRBJ2-1; D is perhaps TRBD1 or TRBD2 (6 bases each). In DNA form, the CDR3 reads TGTGCCAGCAGTAATAGAGGGGGGAATGCTGAGCAGTTCTTC. It is translated as CASSNRGGNAEQFF.